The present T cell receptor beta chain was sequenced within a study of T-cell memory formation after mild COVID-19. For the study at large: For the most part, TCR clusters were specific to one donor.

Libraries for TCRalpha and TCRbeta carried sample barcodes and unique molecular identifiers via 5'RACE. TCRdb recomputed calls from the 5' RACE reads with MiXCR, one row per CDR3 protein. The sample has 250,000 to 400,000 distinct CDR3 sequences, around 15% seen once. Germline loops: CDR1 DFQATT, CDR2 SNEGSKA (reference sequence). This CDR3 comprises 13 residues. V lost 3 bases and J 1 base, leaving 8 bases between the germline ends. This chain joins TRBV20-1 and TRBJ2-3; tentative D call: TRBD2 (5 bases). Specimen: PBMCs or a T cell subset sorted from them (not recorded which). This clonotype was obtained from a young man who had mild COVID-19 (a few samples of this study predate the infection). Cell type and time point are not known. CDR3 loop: CSASSSGTDTQYF. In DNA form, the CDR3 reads TGCAGTGCTAGCAGTAGCGGCACAGATACGCAGTATTTT.